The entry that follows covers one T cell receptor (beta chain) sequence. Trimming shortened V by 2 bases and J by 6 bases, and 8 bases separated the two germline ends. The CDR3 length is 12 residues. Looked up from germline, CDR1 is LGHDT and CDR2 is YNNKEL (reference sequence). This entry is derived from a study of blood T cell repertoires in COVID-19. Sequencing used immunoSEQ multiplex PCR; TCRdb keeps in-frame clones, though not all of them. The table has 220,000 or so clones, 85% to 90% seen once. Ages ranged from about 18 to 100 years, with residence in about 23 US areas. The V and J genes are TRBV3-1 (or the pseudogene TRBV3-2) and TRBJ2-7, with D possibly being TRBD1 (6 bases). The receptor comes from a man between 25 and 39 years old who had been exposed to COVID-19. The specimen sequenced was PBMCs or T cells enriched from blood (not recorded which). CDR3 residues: CASSQLGGEQYF. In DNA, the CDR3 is TGTGCCAGCAGCCAACTAGGGGGCGAGCAGTACTTC.